One sample yielded the 16 T cell receptor beta chains listed below, sequenced in a study of low-dose radiotherapy and immunotherapy resistance in tumors. The time point was: before trial treatment. Both TCRalpha and TCRbeta chains were reverse transcribed with V-gene-specific primers. The TCRs were subjected to amplification over about 19 PCR cycles employing a constant-region primer in conjunction with a V-primer adapter. TCRdb fed the reads into MiXCR, producing one record per CDR3 protein. The profile shows 65,000 to 100,000 distinct CDR3 sequences, 15% to 20% of them singletons. Sequencing used PBMCs, obtained before treatment. These receptors were taken from a male donor with prostate cancer.

This clonotype was observed at least ten times. The chain joins TRBV30 to TRBJ2-2; perhaps TRBD2 as D (5 bases). The CDR3 sequence is 15 residues long. V was shortened by 1 base and J by 2 bases, with 11 bases between the two germline ends. CDR1 is GTSNPN, CDR2 SVGIG, per germline (reference sequence). DNA for the CDR3: TGTGCCTGGAGTGGAGGGTCCCATAACACCGGGGAGCTGTTTTTT. This codes for CAWSGGSHNTGELFF.

In its sample, this clonotype was seen many times. V and J are TRBV6-1 and TRBJ2-5; D remains unclear. This CDR3 region has 14 residues. Germline V CDR1 and CDR2: MNHNS, SASEGT. V was shortened by 2 bases and J by 1 base, with 8 bases between the two germline ends. The CDR3 region has the DNA TGTGCCAGCAGTGAATGGTATAGCCAAGAGACCCAGTACTTC. Protein sequence: CASSEWYSQETQYF.

In the case of this clonotype: A far larger clone lies a single base away; this is likely a read error. V is TRBV6-1 and J is TRBJ2-7; 11 nucleotides align to TRBD1. Per germline, CDR1 MNHNS and CDR2 SASEGT. The CDR3 is 17 residues long. CDR3 DNA: TGCGCCAGCAGTGGACAGGGGGCTCGCATATTCCTCCACGAGCAGTACTTC. The encoded protein is CASSGQGARIFLHEQYF.

The sample holds many counts of this clonotype. The chain couples TRBV6-5 to TRBJ1-1, with 7 positions matching TRBD1. The germline V gene encodes CDR1 MNHEY and CDR2 SVGAGI. The ends lost 6 bases at V and 5 bases at J; junction bases unmatched: 6. The CDR3 totals 13 residues. The CDR3 DNA sequence: TGTGCCAGCAGCCAGGGGGGTAAGACTGAAGCTTTCTTT. It specifies CASSQGGKTEAFF.

This clonotype appeared many times. V is TRBV5-1 and J is TRBJ1-3; D is unresolved. Germline values: CDR1 SGHRS, CDR2 YFSETQ. Trimming removed 0 bases at V and 0 bases at J, with 7 bases between. The CDR3 is 15 amino acids. DNA of the CDR3: TGCGCCAGCAGCTTGGTGGGTACCTCTGGAAACACCATATATTTT. Protein: CASSLVGTSGNTIYF.

This clonotype was seen many times. This chain connects TRBV6-5 to TRBJ2-1; D gene ambiguous. V lost 3 bases and J 5 bases, leaving 17 bases between the germline ends. CDR3 length: 16 amino acids. Germline CDR1 reads MNHEY; CDR2 reads SVGAGI. The CDR3 nucleotides are TGTGCCAGCAGTTATGATAGGGCCGTCCTAGACAATGAGCAGTTCTTC. Translation: CASSYDRAVLDNEQFF.

This clonotype came up many times. The chain has TRBV6-2 or TRBV6-3 and TRBJ1-2, with D perhaps TRBD1 (5 bases). V was cut by 5 bases and J by 5 bases, with 15 bases left in between. Germline CDR1 MNHEY, CDR2 SVGEGT. This CDR3 has 14 amino acids. CDR3 DNA: TGTGCCAGCAGTGCCGGGGCCAATTTTTATGGCTACACCTTC. It is translated as CASSAGANFYGYTF.

Many counts were recorded for this clonotype. The V and J genes are TRBV29-1 and TRBJ2-7; perhaps D is TRBD1 or TRBD2 (5 bases each). Germline lookup yields CDR1 SQVTM and CDR2 ANQGSEA. The length of the CDR3 is 13 residues. Deletions cut 6 bases from V and 0 bases from J, with 12 bases between. In nucleotides, the CDR3 is TGCAGCGTCGCCGGGACCCTCTCCTACGAGCAGTACTTC. Encoded protein: CSVAGTLSYEQYF.

In this sample, this clonotype turned up many times. J is TRBJ2-7 and V is TRBV15; unclear D gene. Germline V gene data show CDR1 as LNHNV and CDR2 as YYDKDF (reference sequence). V gave up 3 bases and J gave up 3 bases, with 12 bases separating them. CDR3 length equals 14 residues. CDR3 coding DNA: TGTGCCACCAGCAGCACTCCGGGCCACTACGAGCAGTACTTC. Protein sequence: CATSSTPGHYEQYF. Together with reference TRBV15 and TRBJ2-7, the CDR3 gives the full variable domain: DAMVIQNPRYQVTQFGKPVTLSCSQTLNHNVMYWYQQKSSQAPKLLFHYYDKDFNNEADTPDNFQSRRPNTSFCFLDIRSPGLGDTAMYLCATSSTPGHYEQYFGPGTRLTVT.

The table lists this clonotype with many counts. V gene TRBV2 combines with J gene TRBJ1-2, with D possibly being TRBD1 (5 bases). Deletions cut 6 bases from V and 5 bases from J, with 19 bases between. The CDR3 covers 15 residues. CDR1 is SNHLY, CDR2 FYNNEI, per germline. The CDR3: CASSSDGGGWYGYTF. In DNA form, the CDR3 reads TGTGCCAGCAGCTCCGACGGGGGAGGTTGGTATGGCTACACCTTC.

This rearrangement joins TRBV13 to TRBJ2-1, with TRBD2 identical over 8 bases. Trimming removed 4 bases from V and 5 bases from J; junction bases left unmatched: 7. The CDR3 spans 15 residues. Germline lookup yields CDR1 PRHDT and CDR2 FYEKMQ (reference sequence). CDR3 coding DNA: TGTGCCAGCAGCTGGCCGGGACTAGGGGACAATGAGCAGTTCTTC. Residues: CASSWPGLGDNEQFF.

This clonotype was seen at least ten times. The V call is TRBV7-9, the J call TRBJ2-5; no clear D gene. This CDR3 comprises 14 residues. Germline CDR1 reads SEHNR; CDR2 reads FQNEAQ (reference sequence). V lost 8 bases and J 5 bases, leaving 18 bases between the germline ends. As DNA, the CDR3 is TGTGCCAGCGCCAGGACGGCTGTCCGGGAGACCCAGTACTTC. Translated, it gives CASARTAVRETQYF.

This clonotype was recorded many times. The DNA of the CDR3 is TGTGCCAGCAGCCAAGTTTCGAGCGGGGGGGCCAATGAGCAGTTCTTC. This translates into CASSQVSSGGANEQFF. The chain is built from TRBV3-1 and TRBJ2-1, with 10 nucleotides matching TRBD2. V was pared by 1 base and J by 6 bases, with 6 bases of the junction left unmatched. This CDR3 contains 16 residues. Germline CDR1 LGHDT, CDR2 YNNKEL (reference sequence).

This clonotype was observed at least ten times. The chain links TRBV27 to TRBJ1-1; TRBD1 matches at 9 bases. Per the germline V gene, CDR1 is MNHEY and CDR2 is SMNVEV (reference sequence). V trimming: 3 bases; J trimming: 6 bases; junction bases outside the gene matches: 2. The CDR3 has 13 amino acids. The CDR3 sequence: CASSFRQGAEAFF. DNA of the CDR3: TGTGCCAGCAGTTTCAGACAGGGGGCTGAAGCTTTCTTT.

This clonotype has at least ten counts. The gene calls are TRBV6-1 and TRBJ1-5; no firm D call. In germline, CDR1 is MNHNS, CDR2 SASEGT. V was clipped by 5 bases and J by 3 bases, with 8 bases between them. The CDR3 contains 13 residues. CDR3 sequence: CASSYSANQPQHF. The CDR3 bases are TGTGCCAGCAGTTACTCCGCCAATCAGCCCCAGCATTTT.

This clonotype was detected ten times or more. The rearrangement uses TRBV3-1 and TRBJ1-6; the D is unclear. Germline V gives CDR1 LGHDT, CDR2 YNNKEL (reference sequence). V was cut by 11 bases and J by 7 bases, with 12 bases left in between. The CDR3 length is 12 residues. The CDR3 coding sequence is TGTGCCTCTGGGCAGGAAAATTCACCCCTCCACTTT. It codes for CASGQENSPLHF.